This T cell receptor (beta chain) came from a study of beta chain features in type 1 diabetes. Regarding the study as a whole: All four CD4+ subsets from Type 1 diabetes patients carried moderately but significantly shorter TCRB CDR3s.

One heparinised draw of blood, averaging roughly 120 mL, came from each donor. This clone has just a few counts. Its antigen is undetermined. cDNA synthesis used the whole RNA isolate, giving expressed TCRB sequences. This table comes from immunoSEQ multiplex PCR, and its TCRdb copy is limited to in-frame clones, with some not included. The sample contains roughly 250,000 clones, about a fifth of which appear only once. Sequencing was performed on naive CD4+ T cells from blood. This sequence was found in a woman aged 35 to 49 with type 1 diabetes.

CDR3 in DNA: TGTGCCAGCAGTTCATCGGTGAACACTGAAGCTTTCTTT. This encodes CASSSSVNTEAFF. The genes are TRBV6-6 and TRBJ1-1; D ambiguous. This CDR3 comprises 13 residues. Germline V gene data show CDR1 as MNHNY and CDR2 as SVGAGI (reference sequence). V dropped 4 bases and J dropped 0 bases, with 6 bases sitting between them.